One and the same sample provided the 13 T cell receptor beta chains below, sequenced in a study. The TRBV12-4/TRBJ1-2 clonotypes were amplified using barcode primers with ligated adaptors. TCRdb itself ran the multiplex PCR reads through MiXCR, one entry per CDR3 protein. The repertoire holds roughly 540 distinct CDR3 sequences, with 20% to 25% as singletons. Sequenced input: memory CD4+ T cells sorted from blood. Subset reported: memory CD4+ T cells, CD4+CD45RO+CD25-. These receptors were obtained from a female donor with breast cancer.

The chain is built from TRBV12-3 or TRBV12-4 and TRBJ1-2; 9 bases match TRBD1. V shed 2 bases, J shed 7 bases, and the junction held 5 bases outside the gene matches. The CDR3 consists of 14 residues. The CDR3 region is CASSLSGQGFGYTF. As DNA, the CDR3 is TGTGCCAGCAGTTTATCGGGACAGGGTTTTGGCTACACCTTC.

The genes are TRBV12-3 or TRBV12-4 and TRBJ1-2, with TRBD1 matching over 9 bases. The ends lost 5 bases at V and 2 bases at J; junction bases unmatched: 27. The CDR3 runs 22 residues. The CDR3 coding sequence is TGTGCCAGCAGTCTAGGTCAGGGCGCGGGACAGGGCGTCTGGGCCCGAAACTATGGCTACACCTTC. Amino acid sequence: CASSLGQGAGQGVWARNYGYTF.

The V gene is TRBV12-3 or TRBV12-4, the J gene TRBJ1-2; 8 bases are a match to TRBD1. Trimming cost V 8 bases and J 7 bases; bases outside gene matches: 12. The CDR3 covers 14 residues. CDR3 bases: TGTGCCAGCGGAACCCGAGGACAGGGACGTGGCTACACCTTC. Translation gives CASGTRGQGRGYTF.

This chain joins TRBV12-3 or TRBV12-4 and TRBJ1-2, with D unclear. This CDR3 has 12 residues. Between the trimmed V and J ends, which lost 10 bases and 4 bases, there was a span of 13 bases. The CDR3 DNA sequence: TGTGCCACCCAAACAGTCAGCTATGGCTACACCTTC. Amino acid sequence: CATQTVSYGYTF.

This clonotype was counted ten times or more. V usage is TRBV12-3 or TRBV12-4 and J usage is TRBJ1-2; D is uncertain. V dropped 1 base and J dropped 4 bases, with 10 bases sitting between them. The length of the CDR3 is 14 residues. The CDR3 region has the DNA TGTGCCAGCAGTTTAGAGGGAATGGGCTATGGCTACACCTTC. It specifies CASSLEGMGYGYTF.

This clonotype qualifies as large. This chain uses TRBV12-3 or TRBV12-4 with TRBJ1-2, with D hard to call. This CDR3 comprises 13 residues. V was trimmed by 2 bases and J by 7 bases, leaving 11 bases between them. The CDR3 protein is CASSLMSGFGYTF. DNA for the CDR3: TGTGCCAGCAGTTTAATGTCCGGATTTGGCTACACCTTC.

This clonotype is judged large (0.1 to 1%). The CDR3 region has the DNA TGTGCCAGCAGCCCCGGGACGTTGAACTATGGCTACACCTTC. Protein product: CASSPGTLNYGYTF. This rearrangement joins TRBV12-3 or TRBV12-4 to TRBJ1-2; tentatively, D is TRBD1 (5 bases). CDR3 length: 14 amino acids. The germline V and J ends were trimmed by 6 bases and 2 bases, with 13 bases remaining between them.

V gene TRBV12-3 or TRBV12-4 combines with J gene TRBJ1-2, with D possibly matching TRBD1 (5 bases). The CDR3 runs 12 residues. V was clipped by 6 bases and J by 3 bases, with 8 bases between them. CDR3 in amino acids: CASSRADYGYTF. In DNA form, the CDR3 reads TGTGCCAGCAGCAGGGCGGACTATGGCTACACCTTC.

Relative to its sample, this clonotype is large. The rearrangement joins TRBV12-5 to TRBJ1-2, with a tentative D call TRBD1 (5 bases). Trimming took 2 bases from V and 7 from J, leaving 8 bases between them. Per the germline V gene, CDR1 is LGHNT and CDR2 is FRNRAP. The CDR3 has 12 residues. CDR3 in DNA: TGTGCTAGTGGTTTGCGTCAGGGTGGCTACACCTTC. Amino acids: CASGLRQGGYTF.

On this clonotype: A read error may account for a junction end that differs from germline. V and J are TRBV12-3 or TRBV12-4 and TRBJ1-2; 8 positions agree with TRBD1. This CDR3 has 10 residues. CDR3 protein: CASSRTGRSF. CDR3 DNA sequence: TGTGCCAGCAGCCGGACAGGGAGGTCCTTC.

The chain has TRBV12-3 or TRBV12-4 and TRBJ1-2; no clear D gene. Trimming took off 5 bases at V and 3 bases at J, with 16 bases between the two ends. This CDR3 has 15 amino acids. The CDR3 nucleotides are TGTGCCAGCAGTGGCCGCGCCGGTGCGGACTATGGCTACACCTTC. Translating gives CASSGRAGADYGYTF.

This clonotype is labeled as large. The chain recombines TRBV12-3 or TRBV12-4 with TRBJ1-2; TRBD1 aligns across 10 bases. This CDR3 contains 14 residues. The V segment lost 4 bases and the J segment 8 bases; nucleotides outside the gene matches: 7. In nucleotides, the CDR3 is TGTGCCAGCAGTTCCGGGACAGGGGTGGAAGGCTACACCTTC. Translating gives CASSSGTGVEGYTF.

By proportion, this clonotype is medium-sized. The chain is built from TRBV12-3 or TRBV12-4 and TRBJ1-2, with a possible D match to TRBD1 (5 bases). This CDR3 spans 14 amino acids. Trimming left V 3 bases short and J 5 bases short, with 13 bases between. In DNA form, the CDR3 reads TGTGCCAGCAGTTTGCGCATGGGGCCGTATGGCTACACCTTC. Encoded protein: CASSLRMGPYGYTF.